This T cell receptor beta chain appears in the sequencing data of a study of blood T cell repertoires in COVID-19 (dated by TCRdb to the early 2020s). In terms of the full investigation: The collaborator samples originated in the United States, Italy and Spain and spanned the acute and convalescent phases of COVID-19. The material from the prospective study consisted of cDNA or gDNA derived from T cells, B-cell-depleted T cells, or PBMCs. Deeply sampled blood TCRbeta repertoires from subjects exposed to, actively infected with, or recovered from COVID-19 were included in the dataset. A freely available public database, intended as a resource for researchers studying the immune response to SARS-CoV-2, is where the repertoires were released. The samples were drawn from the first 160 participants of the ongoing ImmuneRACE study and from about 1,200 subjects provided by 6 global collaborators. Nearly every sample came with metadata listing a de-identified subject ID, COVID-19 status, age in years and sex. Where HLA class I and class II types were available, the types were taken from metadata supplied by the sample provider, not from assay-based typing.

This clone appeared a few times. Its target antigen remains unknown. It has no much larger one-base neighbor in the sample; base qualities were not kept. Each collaborating institution followed its own protocols to collect whole blood in K2EDTA tubes. For TCRbeta analysis, collaborators shipped samples in one of three forms: frozen whole blood, isolated PBMCs, or DNA extracted from either of those sample types. TCRbeta CDR3 regions were amplified from genomic DNA by means of the immunoSEQ Assay, a bias-controlled multiplex PCR. Regarding the original processing steps: The number of nucleated cells in each sample was estimated by amplification of reference gene primers within the assay. Sequence reads were collapsed and filtered to measure the absolute abundance of every unique TCRbeta CDR3 rearrangement. Productive Simpson clonality was computed per sample as the square root of Simpson's diversity index over productive rearrangements. What TCRdb holds here is the immuneACCESS table cut down to in-frame rearrangements. Part of the clones is not present; checked against another copy, under half of the missing clones reflect an unresolved V gene, and the others are unexplained. From that table come the V and J calls and clone size; the DNA was used to work out D and trimming. The sample table shows around 160,000 clones, and more than 85% are seen once. The leading ten clones occupy roughly 0.99% of the sample.

The cysteine opens and the phenylalanine closes a CDR3 of 15 amino acids. Just the 45-base CDR3 DNA is kept, in frame starting at base 1. V is cut by 0 bases and J by 1 base, and the space between the germline ends is 10 bases. The germline V gene (reference sequence) yields SGHKS for CDR1 and YYEKEE for CDR2. The research as a whole found: The quantity of clinical and demographic metadata differed by source and by participant and was supplied without curation.

This TCR came from a young man with acute or convalescent COVID-19. Sequenced sample: peripheral blood. This receptor chain uses TRBV5-5 and TRBJ2-5; the best D guess is TRBD1, with 5 bases matching. This receptor carries the CDR3 CASSLETTVQETQYF. The nucleotides are TGTGCCAGCAGCTTGGAGACGACAGTCCAAGAGACCCAGTACTTC.